This T cell receptor (beta chain) stems from a study of T cell repertoires in cytomegalovirus infection. Background on the study: HLA-B-restricted CMV epitopes that are well studied, plus recently identified HLA-C-restricted ones, were used by the study. In public TCR beta signatures, there were indications of both CMV infection and matching HLA type. Notes on the study in general: What dominated the ex vivo response were HLA-C-restricted CMV-specific TCR beta clonotypes.

This clonotype has more than one count but fewer than ten. Its specificity is unknown. TCRdb reanalysed the reads using MiXCR and keeps one entry per CDR3 protein. The table lists roughly 800,000 distinct CDR3 sequences, approximately 32% of them singletons. The V and J ends lost 5 bases and 3 bases respectively, with 7 bases between them. CDR3 length equals 12 residues. The TCR sequence derives from a human donor in good health (CMV status not recorded). Some clones in this sample may be carry-over from other donors' samples. V usage is TRBV12-3 or TRBV12-4 and J usage is TRBJ1-1; D not resolved. Source: cultured CD8+ T cells from PBMCs, taken from culture after CMV antigen stimulation. CDR3 sequence reads: CASSAAYTEAFF. The CDR3 nucleotides are TGTGCCAGCAGTGCGGCGTACACTGAAGCTTTCTTT.